The text below deals with one T cell receptor (beta chain). CDR3 length: 13 amino acids. Germline loops: CDR1 SGHNT, CDR2 YYREEE (reference sequence). V lost 3 bases to trimming and J lost 2 bases, with 8 bases between them. This entry is derived from a study of T cell changes during pregnancy in multiple sclerosis. Profiling relied on immunoSEQ multiplex PCR, and the TCRdb table lists in-frame clones only, not all of them. The sample has about 86,000 clones, less than 95% seen once; the top ten hold roughly 1.9%. The sequence was collected from a female donor in good health, enrolled as a control in a pregnancy study. The sequences come from peripheral blood, collected in the first trimester of pregnancy. This chain links TRBV5-4 with TRBJ2-5; TRBD2 might be the D (6 bases). CDR3 nucleotide sequence: TGTGCCAGCAGCTGGACTAATCAAGAGACCCAGTACTTC. It specifies CASSWTNQETQYF. The whole variable domain, remainder taken from reference TRBV5-4 and TRBJ2-5, is ETGVTQSPTHLIKTRGQQVTLRCSSQSGHNTVSWYQQALGQGPQFIFQYYREEENGRGNFPPRFSGLQFPNYSSELNVNALELDDSALYLCASSWTNQETQYFGPGTRLLVL.